This T cell receptor (beta chain) was sequenced in a study of cytomegalovirus exposure and HLA in healthy donors. This clone has a handful of counts. Its antigen is not known. V trimming: 5 bases; J trimming: 5 bases; junction bases outside the gene matches: 8. Germline assignment: CDR1 MNHEY and CDR2 SVGAGI. The CDR3 loop spans 15 amino acids. Whole-study findings and limits: Specific recognition of CMV antigens was confirmed in vitro for a few chains (all CMV-associated). Association of a missense DCLRE1C variant with TCR beta V- and J-gene trimming was reported in a later analysis. Highly shared sequence variants in one cluster were likely a sequencing artifact.

This PCR relied on a set of 60 Vbeta primers and 13 Jbeta primers. The data were produced by immunoSEQ multiplex PCR, yet TCRdb's version contains in-frame clones alone and is incomplete. The profile shows 150,000 or so clones, about four fifths of them singletons. The gene calls are TRBV6-5 and TRBJ1-1; TRBD1 matches at 10 bases. This TCR came from a man aged 18 to 30 in good health and CMV-seronegative. The specimen sequenced was PBMCs. CDR3: CASSVPGQGRTEAFF. The CDR3 DNA follows: TGTGCCAGCAGTGTACCGGGACAGGGGAGGACTGAAGCTTTCTTT.